These 32 T cell receptor beta chains share one sample of origin, sequenced in a study of T cells in Graves' hyperthyroidism and ophthalmopathy. From RNA transcripts, TCR beta CDR3 regions were amplified. HTBI primers were employed in a first-round RT-PCR of the TCR CDR3. TCRdb re-analysed the multiplex PCR reads in MiXCR, keeping a single row per CDR3 protein. The sample gives a few hundred thousand distinct CDR3 sequences, approximately 15% of which show up once; 4.5% to 6% is in the top ten. Specimen: blood. The receptors come from a woman under 40 with Graves' hyperthyroidism that later progressed to Graves' ophthalmopathy.

A word on this clonotype: A much larger clone differs by one base, so this may be a read error. This rearrangement joins TRBV7-8 to TRBJ1-2; D might be TRBD1 (6 bases). Germline lookup yields CDR1 SGHVS and CDR2 FQNEAQ. This CDR3 has 13 amino acids. DNA for the CDR3: TGTGTCAGTGGTGGACAGATTAACTATGGCTACACCTTC. Translation: CVSGGQINYGYTF.

This clonotype was counted ten times or more. V usage is TRBV2 and J usage is TRBJ2-7; 7 bases match TRBD1. The CDR3 length is 15 residues. Germline V gene lookup returns CDR1 SNHLY and CDR2 FYNNEI. Unmatched junction bases numbered 6, after V lost 4 bases and J lost 0 bases. CDR3 region: CASSGLDRASYEQYF. The CDR3 nucleotides are TGTGCCAGCAGTGGCCTAGACAGGGCCTCCTACGAGCAGTACTTC.

This clonotype was recorded many times. J is TRBJ2-1 and V is TRBV28; 7 nucleotides line up with TRBD1. CDR1 is MDHEN, CDR2 SYDVKM, per germline. V dropped 3 bases and J dropped 6; count of bases not matched to a gene: 5. CDR3 length: 14 amino acids. For the CDR3, the DNA is TGTGCCAGCAGTTTCCACAGGGGTGGCAATGAGCAGTTCTTC. This encodes CASSFHRGGNEQFF.

This clonotype came up many times. This chain connects TRBV20-1 to TRBJ2-1, with D possibly matching TRBD2 (7 bases). Germline values: CDR1 DFQATT, CDR2 SNEGSKA (reference sequence). V was shortened by 5 bases and J by 6 bases, with 11 bases between the two germline ends. The CDR3 runs to 12 residues. The CDR3: CSAEGGGNEQFF. CDR3 nucleotides: TGCAGTGCTGAGGGAGGGGGCAATGAGCAGTTCTTC.

At least ten counts were recorded for this clonotype. This chain uses TRBV28 with TRBJ2-5, with D maybe TRBD2 (6 bases). Per germline, CDR1 MDHEN and CDR2 SYDVKM. The CDR3 loop spans 15 amino acids. CDR3 sequence: CGTVRGSLGQETQYF. CDR3 sequence (DNA): TGTGGCACAGTTCGGGGGAGCCTTGGTCAAGAGACCCAGTACTTC. Drawing the rest from reference TRBV28 and TRBJ2-5, the complete variable domain is DVKVTQSSRYLVKRTGEKVFLECVQDMDHENMFWYRQDPGLGLRLIYFSYDVKMKEKGDIPEGYSVSREKKERFSLILESASTNQTSMYLCGTVRGSLGQETQYFGPGTRLLVL.

V gene TRBV6-5 combines with J gene TRBJ1-1; the D gene is possibly TRBD1 (6 bases). The germline V and J ends were trimmed by 1 base and 4 bases, with 10 bases remaining between them. Germline-derived CDR1 and CDR2 are MNHEY and SVGAGI. This CDR3 region has 14 residues. The DNA for the CDR3 is TGTGCCAGCAGTTACTACGGAGGGGGCACTGAAGCTTTCTTT. Its protein is CASSYYGGGTEAFF.

V gene TRBV4-3 combines with J gene TRBJ2-1; D not certain. V lost 2 bases, J lost 4 bases, and 18 bases lay in between. CDR3 length: 17 residues. The germline CDR1 and CDR2 sequences are LGHNA and YSLEER. CDR3 sequence: CASSQFYGRNQYNEQFF. The CDR3 DNA follows: TGCGCCAGCAGCCAATTCTACGGGCGTAATCAATACAATGAGCAGTTCTTC.

On this clonotype: A much more abundant neighbour one base away suggests this may be a read error. The CDR3 protein is CASSHRQSRNSPLHF. DNA for the CDR3: TGTGCCAGCAGCCACCGACAGAGCCGTAATTCACCCCTCCACTTT. This chain links TRBV3-1 with TRBJ1-6, with D perhaps TRBD1 (5 bases). Trimming left V 3 bases short and J 6 bases short, with 12 bases between. The CDR3 contains 15 residues. Germline CDR1 LGHDT, CDR2 YNNKEL (reference sequence).

There are a few counts of this clonotype. The rearrangement links TRBV7-9 to TRBJ2-3; 9 nucleotides align to TRBD1. This CDR3 contains 18 residues. Germline V lookup: CDR1 SEHNR, CDR2 FQNEAQ (reference sequence). V lost 4 bases, J lost 0 bases, and 11 bases stayed unmatched. DNA of the CDR3: TGTGCCAGCAGCTCCGCTGGACAGGGGAGCGAAAGCACAGATACGCAGTATTTT. It encodes CASSSAGQGSESTDTQYF.

This clonotype showed up many times. The chain joins TRBV7-9 to TRBJ2-5; TRBD2 agrees at 13 bases. CDR3 size: 18 residues. Germline values: CDR1 SEHNR, CDR2 FQNEAQ (reference sequence). V was clipped by 5 bases and J by 5 bases; unmatched bases: 14. CDR3 DNA: TGTGCCAGCAGCGCTAGTACTAGCGGGAGGGTCCCGGTGGAGACCCAGTACTTC. This codes for CASSASTSGRVPVETQYF.

In this sample, this clonotype turned up many times. The CDR3 DNA reads as TGTGCCAGCAGCGCAAGCTCCTACGAGCAGTACTTC. It specifies CASSASSYEQYF. The gene calls are TRBV7-9 and TRBJ2-7, with D unresolved. CDR1 is SEHNR and CDR2 is FQNEAQ in the germline V gene (reference sequence). Trimming stripped 5 bases from V and 0 bases from J, with 5 bases between. The CDR3 runs to 12 residues.

This clonotype has just a few counts. The chain is built from TRBV29-1 and TRBJ2-1, with D perhaps TRBD1 (5 bases). Germline CDR1 and CDR2: SQVTM and ANQGSEA. This CDR3 is 12 amino acids long. Trimming cost V 3 bases and J 7 bases, with 10 bases left between them. This CDR3 reads CSVDRARNEQFF. The DNA for the CDR3 is TGCAGCGTTGACAGGGCAAGGAATGAGCAGTTCTTC.

This clonotype appeared many times. The chain is built from TRBV6-2 or TRBV6-3 and TRBJ1-4; unclear D gene. Germline V gene lookup returns CDR1 MNHEY and CDR2 SVGEGT. V gave up 1 base and J gave up 7 bases, with 10 bases separating them. CDR3 length equals 14 residues. The CDR3 region is CASSYFRRGEKLFF. Written as DNA, the CDR3 is TGTGCCAGCAGTTACTTTCGCCGCGGTGAAAAACTGTTTTTT.

This clonotype has a count of ten or more. The chain links TRBV6-1 to TRBJ1-1; TRBD1 might be the D (5 bases). V was shortened by 5 bases and J by 1 base, with 11 bases between the two germline ends. The germline V gene has CDR1 MNHNS and CDR2 SASEGT. The CDR3 sequence is 14 residues long. CDR3 bases: TGTGCCAGCAGTTCGGTTGACAGGAACACTGAAGCTTTCTTT. Protein: CASSSVDRNTEAFF.

This clonotype was observed a few times. V gene TRBV29-1 combines with J gene TRBJ1-3; D may be TRBD1 (6 bases). The CDR3 runs 13 residues. Trimming cost V 7 bases and J 0 bases, with 10 bases left between them. Per the germline V gene, CDR1 is SQVTM and CDR2 is ANQGSEA. The CDR3 coding sequence is TGCAGCGGGAGGACAGACTCTGGAAACACCATATATTTT. Amino acid sequence: CSGRTDSGNTIYF.

This clonotype came up many times. The chain joins TRBV20-1 to TRBJ2-7; D gene unclear. Per the germline V gene, CDR1 is DFQATT and CDR2 is SNEGSKA (reference sequence). The CDR3 has 12 residues. V was shortened by 3 bases and J by 3 bases, with 9 bases between the two germline ends. CDR3 coding DNA: TGCAGTGCTAGGGGTATGGGCTACGAGCAGTACTTC. It specifies CSARGMGYEQYF.

This clonotype was counted ten times or more. This chain uses TRBV2 with TRBJ2-1; no reliable D call. The CDR3 is 13 amino acids. From germline, CDR1 is SNHLY and CDR2 FYNNEI. Trimming removed 7 bases from V and 3 bases from J, with 10 bases in between. The CDR3 reads CASNRVSYNEQFF. The CDR3 nucleotides read TGTGCCAGCAATCGGGTAAGCTACAATGAGCAGTTCTTC.

This clonotype was recorded at least ten times. The rearrangement links TRBV2 to TRBJ2-5, with D uncertain. CDR1 and CDR2 from the germline V gene are SNHLY and FYNNEI. V dropped 1 base and J dropped 4 bases, with 10 bases sitting between them. This CDR3 is 14 amino acids long. The CDR3 DNA reads as TGTGCCAGCAGTGAAGGCGAGATAGCAGAGACCCAGTACTTC. Translation: CASSEGEIAETQYF.

This chain uses TRBV19 with TRBJ2-2, with D maybe TRBD2 (5 bases). The CDR3 contains 13 residues. Germline V gene sequence: CDR1 LNHDA, CDR2 SQIVND (reference sequence). The V gene lost 7 bases and the J gene lost 8 bases, with 14 bases spanning the gap. CDR3 loop: CASTQEVVGELFF. The DNA of the CDR3 is TGTGCCAGTACCCAGGAGGTTGTAGGGGAGCTGTTTTTT.

This clonotype was seen at least ten times. The rearrangement joins TRBV28 to TRBJ1-2; D gene ambiguous. The CDR3 has 11 residues. The V and J ends lost 2 bases and 3 bases respectively, with 1 base between them. Germline lookup yields CDR1 MDHEN and CDR2 SYDVKM. CDR3: CASSLDYGYTF. The CDR3 DNA reads TGTGCCAGCAGTTTAGACTATGGCTACACCTTC.

About this clonotype itself: This could be a read error, since a much larger clone is one nucleotide away. The genes are TRBV18 and TRBJ1-5; no reliable D call. Germline CDR1 and CDR2: KGHSH and LQKENI. The length of the CDR3 is 12 residues. CDR3 bases: TGTGCCAGATCACCCTCCGAGAGGCCCCAGCATTTT. Translating it yields CARSPSERPQHF.

This clonotype was counted at least ten times. The chain joins TRBV20-1 to TRBJ2-7, with 8 bases that match TRBD2. The CDR3 contains 13 residues. Unmatched junction bases numbered 5, after V lost 6 bases and J lost 1 base. Germline assignment: CDR1 DFQATT and CDR2 SNEGSKA (reference sequence). The CDR3 DNA is TGCAGTGCCCTAACGGGGGGGTCCTACGAGCAGTACTTC. It specifies CSALTGGSYEQYF.

This clonotype was seen at least ten times. J is TRBJ1-3 and V is TRBV7-2; 7 nucleotides align to TRBD1. This CDR3 is 17 amino acids long. The ends lost 5 bases at V and 0 bases at J; junction bases unmatched: 10. Germline V lookup: CDR1 SGHTA, CDR2 FQGNSA. The CDR3 reads CASSPQGTPGSGNTIYF. The CDR3, as DNA: TGTGCCAGCAGCCCACAGGGGACGCCGGGCTCTGGAAACACCATATATTTT.

The rearrangement uses TRBV6-5 and TRBJ1-4; D call uncertain. The CDR3 has 14 residues. Germline V gene data show CDR1 as MNHEY and CDR2 as SVGAGI. The V gene lost 3 bases and the J gene lost 7 bases, with 12 bases spanning the gap. Here the CDR3 reads CASSYLPMGEKLFF. CDR3 bases: TGTGCCAGCAGTTATCTTCCTATGGGTGAAAAACTGTTTTTT.

The rearrangement uses TRBV6-2 or TRBV6-3 and TRBJ2-7; 9 bases line up with TRBD2. This CDR3 region has 13 residues. Trimming took 6 bases from V and 6 from J; bases not matched to a gene: 6. Germline values: CDR1 MNHEY, CDR2 SVGEGT. In DNA, the CDR3 is TGTGCCAGCAGCGCGGGAGGGCCCGCCGAGCAGTACTTC. Translation: CASSAGGPAEQYF.

As for this clonotype: It may be a read error: a sequence one base away is much more abundant. The CDR3 protein is CASSGYAYGQYF. CDR3 sequence (DNA): TGTGCCAGTAGCGGGTACGCCTACGGGCAGTACTTC. This rearrangement joins TRBV12-3 or TRBV12-4 to TRBJ2-7; 7 bases match TRBD2. The CDR3 spans 12 residues.

This clonotype appeared many times. The chain links TRBV7-2 to TRBJ2-3; D gene uncertain. The germline gives CDR1 SGHTA, CDR2 FQGNSA. CDR3 length: 16 amino acids. Trimming took 5 bases from V and 1 from J, leaving 16 bases between them. The CDR3 region is CASSLNQALGTDTQYF. The DNA of the CDR3 is TGTGCCAGCAGCCTAAACCAGGCATTGGGCACAGATACGCAGTATTTT.

Ten or more counts support this clonotype. J is TRBJ1-2 and V is TRBV19; 7 bases are shared with TRBD1. This CDR3 contains 18 residues. J lost 2 bases, V lost 4 bases, and 16 bases had no gene match. CDR1 is LNHDA and CDR2 is SQIVND in the germline V gene (reference sequence). CDR3 DNA sequence: TGTGCCAGTAGTACCCGCGTCATTGAGGGACAGCTAAACTATGGCTACACCTTC. This gives the protein CASSTRVIEGQLNYGYTF. The variable domain in full, completed from reference TRBV19 and TRBJ1-2, reads DGGITQSPKYLFRKEGQNVTLSCEQNLNHDAMYWYRQDPGQGLRLIYYSQIVNDFQKGDIAEGYSVSREKKESFPLTVTSAQKNPTAFYLCASSTRVIEGQLNYGYTFGSGTRLTVV.

This clonotype showed up just a few times. The rearrangement joins TRBV6-9 to TRBJ2-3; D gene ambiguous. The germline CDR1 and CDR2 sequences are MNHGY and SVAAGI. Trimming took off 8 bases at V and 4 bases at J, with 10 bases between the two ends. The CDR3 covers 12 residues. The CDR3 loop reads CASQFYADTQYF. The CDR3 DNA is TGTGCCAGCCAGTTTTACGCAGATACGCAGTATTTT.

The chain couples TRBV6-5 to TRBJ2-3; no firm D call. CDR1 is MNHEY and CDR2 is SVGAGI in the germline V gene. The length of the CDR3 is 13 residues. Trimming left V 2 bases short and J 3 bases short, with 6 bases between. CDR3 sequence: CASSYGPTDTQYF. The CDR3 nucleotides are TGTGCCAGCAGTTACGGTCCGACAGATACGCAGTATTTT.

In its sample, this clonotype was seen many times. V usage is TRBV12-3 or TRBV12-4 and J usage is TRBJ1-1; a weak D match, TRBD1 (5 bases). The CDR3 covers 15 residues. V dropped 2 bases and J dropped 1 base, with 11 bases sitting between them. CDR3 in amino acids: CASSLSRTWNTEAFF. Here the CDR3 DNA reads TGTGCCAGCAGTTTATCACGGACATGGAACACTGAAGCTTTCTTT.

This clonotype was seen many times. CDR3 DNA sequence: TGTGCCAGCAGCCACCAGGGTCTCACTGAAGCTTTCTTT. Translated: CASSHQGLTEAFF. V gene TRBV3-1 combines with J gene TRBJ1-1; D might be TRBD1 (5 bases). The CDR3 runs to 13 residues. In germline, CDR1 is LGHDT, CDR2 YNNKEL (reference sequence). V lost 3 bases, J lost 4 bases, and 9 bases lay in between.